In this sample, the clone carrying this T cell receptor (beta chain) turned up many times. As yet, its antigen is unknown. The data belong to a study of T cells after yellow fever vaccination. Study information: SMART-Seq v4 Ultra Low Input handled preparation of low-cell-number fractions. Study-wide results and caveats: Reappearance after the booster was observed for most primary-vaccination clones (roughly 96% CD4, about 90% CD8). Abundant bulk-derived clonotypes could contaminate FACS-sorted repertoires.

UMIs and a universal primer site were added when TCR cDNA was made by 5'RACE template switching. Via MiXCR, TCRdb re-called the 5' RACE reads, giving one row per CDR3 protein. The data show tens of thousands of distinct CDR3 sequences, more than 5.5% seen once. The length of the CDR3 is 15 residues. V shed 2 bases and J shed 4 bases, with 11 bases lying between them. Germline CDR1 reads MNHEY; CDR2 reads SMNVEV (reference sequence). The V and J genes are TRBV27 and TRBJ2-2; D is possibly TRBD1 (6 bases). This receptor was taken from a man aged 18 to 30 who received the YFV17D yellow fever vaccine. The starting material was CD8+ T cells sorted from PBMCs, obtained 5 to 6 days after the first yellow fever vaccination. CDR3 DNA: TGTGCCAGCAGTTTAGTGACAGGACCCACCGGGGAGCTGTTTTTT. It encodes CASSLVTGPTGELFF.